This T cell receptor (beta chain) was obtained from a study of cytotoxic CD8 clonotypes in ibrutinib-treated CLL. Study as a whole: The average sample held roughly 240,000 productive templates and almost 95,000 productive rearrangements.

Clones were sequenced by immunoSEQ multiplex PCR, and TCRdb holds only the in-frame ones, with some missing. The sample yields around 92,000 clones, around 77% seen once. J gave up 8 bases and V 6 bases, and 7 bases lay outside the gene matches. The CDR3 sequence is 16 residues long. The germline CDR1 and CDR2 sequences are MDHEN and SYDVKM. The chain links TRBV28 to TRBJ2-1; 16 positions match TRBD2. The clonotype comes from a human donor with chronic lymphocytic leukemia. Material: PBMCs, obtained after 24 months of ibrutinib treatment. The chain's CDR3 is CASRGLAGGPMDEQFF. The CDR3 DNA is TGTGCCAGCAGGGGACTAGCGGGAGGGCCTATGGATGAGCAGTTCTTC. Supplemented by reference TRBV28 and TRBJ2-1, the full variable domain reads DVKVTQSSRYLVKRTGEKVFLECVQDMDHENMFWYRQDPGLGLRLIYFSYDVKMKEKGDIPEGYSVSREKKERFSLILESASTNQTSMYLCASRGLAGGPMDEQFFGPGTRLTVL.